The 12 T cell receptor beta chains below come from one sample, sequenced in a study of blood T cell repertoires in COVID-19. Method: immunoSEQ multiplex PCR; TCRdb's copy keeps in-frame clones and lacks some. The repertoire holds about 300,000 clones, with just over 90% as singletons. The sequencing input was peripheral blood. The receptor set was obtained from a young woman with COVID-19, enrolled during active disease.

Concerning this clone: This could be a read error, since a much larger clone is one nucleotide away. Additional DNA sequences in this sample encode the identical CDR3. The CDR3 protein is CASSLGQGGYGYTF. CDR3 in DNA: TGCGCCAGCAGCTTGGGACAGGGCGGCTATGGCTACACCTTC. The chain recombines TRBV5-1 with TRBJ1-2, with TRBD1 identical over 7 bases. Germline-derived CDR1 and CDR2 are SGHRS and YFSETQ. V shed 0 bases and J 4 bases; nucleotides not matched to a gene: 3. The CDR3 has 14 residues.

The chain links TRBV29-1 to TRBJ2-2; 7 bases are a match to TRBD2. V trimming: 8 bases; J trimming: 7 bases; junction bases outside the gene matches: 7. Per germline, CDR1 SQVTM and CDR2 ANQGSEA. CDR3 length: 12 residues. CDR3 DNA sequence: TGCAGCTCACTAGCGTCTCACGGGGAGCTGTTTTTT. Its translation: CSSLASHGELFF.

The chain uses TRBV10-1 and TRBJ2-7, with TRBD2 identical over 8 bases. The germline V gene encodes CDR1 WNHNN and CDR2 SYGVQD (reference sequence). This CDR3 contains 15 residues. The V gene end was trimmed by 3 bases and the J gene end by 0 bases; junction bases not matched to a gene: 4. The CDR3 protein is CASSDGGGSSYEQYF. DNA for the CDR3: TGCGCCAGCAGTGACGGGGGGGGTAGCTCCTACGAGCAGTACTTC.

The chain employs TRBV19 and TRBJ2-3, with TRBD2 identical over 16 bases. V was clipped by 6 bases and J by 3 bases; unmatched bases: 3. The CDR3 covers 16 residues. Per germline, CDR1 LNHDA and CDR2 SQIVND (reference sequence). Here the CDR3 DNA reads TGTGCCAGTAGCGGGACTAGCGGGAGGGTGACAGATACGCAGTATTTT. Translated: CASSGTSGRVTDTQYF.

CDR3 in amino acids: CASSPETGISANYGYTF. In DNA form, the CDR3 reads TGTGCCAGCAGCCCAGAGACAGGGATATCCGCTAACTATGGCTACACCTTC. The chain employs TRBV7-6 and TRBJ1-2; 7 bases agree with TRBD1. The CDR3 loop spans 17 amino acids. V lost 5 bases and J lost 0; bases outside the gene matches: 12. Germline values: CDR1 SGHVS, CDR2 FNYEAQ.

The chain carries TRBV25-1 and TRBJ2-5; D gene uncertain. The CDR3 spans 10 residues. The V gene lost 6 bases and the J gene lost 5 bases, with 4 bases spanning the gap. Germline values: CDR1 MGHDK, CDR2 SYGVNS. The CDR3 region is CASSGETQYF. The CDR3 DNA sequence: TGTGCCAGCAGCGGGGAGACCCAGTACTTC.

The chain joins TRBV28 to TRBJ1-1; D gene unclear. Germline lookup yields CDR1 MDHEN and CDR2 SYDVKM. Trimming stripped 2 bases from V and 7 bases from J, with 5 bases between. The length of the CDR3 is 11 residues. CDR3 loop: CASSLGREAFF. In DNA, the CDR3 is TGTGCCAGCAGTTTAGGGCGTGAAGCTTTCTTT.

The CDR3 DNA reads TGTGCCACCAGTGGACAGGGTCGAGTCGATGAAGCTTTCTTT. Its translation is CATSGQGRVDEAFF. The gene calls are TRBV15 and TRBJ1-1, with TRBD1 matching 8 bases. Germline V CDR1 and CDR2: LNHNV, YYDKDF (reference sequence). The CDR3 spans 14 residues. V lost 6 bases, J lost 7 bases, and 10 bases stayed unmatched.

The chain couples TRBV3-1 (or the pseudogene TRBV3-2) to TRBJ1-6; no clear D. The V end was cut by 0 bases, the J end by 10 bases, with 13 bases between. CDR3 length: 15 residues. CDR1 is LGHDT, CDR2 YNNKEL, per germline (reference sequence). The CDR3 here is CASSQDSGHGSPLHF. CDR3 nucleotide sequence: TGTGCCAGCAGCCAAGATTCTGGGCATGGCTCACCCCTCCACTTT.

The V call is TRBV9, the J call TRBJ2-7; D call uncertain. V was trimmed by 3 bases and J by 6 bases, leaving 10 bases between them. The CDR3 totals 12 residues. CDR1 is SGDLS, CDR2 YYNGEE, per germline. The chain's CDR3 is CASSGVSGEQYF. The CDR3 bases are TGTGCCAGCAGCGGGGTCTCGGGCGAGCAGTACTTC.

J is TRBJ2-7 and V is TRBV5-1, with 9 bases matching TRBD1. Trimming at V came to 3 bases and at J to 0 bases, leaving 7 bases not matched to a gene. This CDR3 spans 16 amino acids. Germline V gene lookup returns CDR1 SGHRS and CDR2 YFSETQ. CDR3: CASSSGTGWASYEQYF. CDR3 nucleotide sequence: TGCGCCAGCAGCTCTGGGACAGGGTGGGCCTCCTACGAGCAGTACTTC.

This chain joins TRBV2 and TRBJ2-7, with D hard to call. V was trimmed by 6 bases and J by 3 bases, leaving 15 bases between them. This CDR3 spans 14 amino acids. Germline V CDR1 and CDR2: SNHLY, FYNNEI. The CDR3 coding sequence is TGTGCCAGCAGCCGGTCCCAAAGCTACTACGAGCAGTACTTC. Protein: CASSRSQSYYEQYF.